Below are 13 T cell receptor beta chains sequenced from a single sample in a study of T cells after yellow fever vaccination. TCRdb re-called the 5' RACE reads with MiXCR, one entry per CDR3 protein. The repertoire includes about 210,000 distinct CDR3 sequences, approximately 3% of them detected once, and roughly 3% sits in the top ten. The sample in question was CD4+ T cells sorted from PBMCs, obtained 10 days after the yellow fever booster vaccination. The receptor source for this set is a man between 18 and 29 years old who received the YFV17D yellow fever vaccine.

This clonotype was recorded many times. This chain uses TRBV20-1 with TRBJ2-6; D not certain. The CDR3 consists of 15 residues. Germline V lookup: CDR1 DFQATT, CDR2 SNEGSKA (reference sequence). V was trimmed by 4 bases and J by 2 bases, leaving 12 bases between them. For the CDR3, the DNA is TGCAGTGCTATCAACATCGGACCTGGGGCCAACGTCCTGACTTTC. Its protein is CSAINIGPGANVLTF.

This chain connects TRBV3-1 to TRBJ2-2; D gene ambiguous. V was pared by 2 bases and J by 6 bases, with 4 bases between. The length of the CDR3 is 12 residues. Germline loops: CDR1 LGHDT, CDR2 YNNKEL (reference sequence). CDR3 in amino acids: CASSQLAGELFF. The CDR3 DNA sequence: TGTGCCAGCAGCCAATTGGCCGGGGAGCTGTTTTTT. The whole variable domain, remainder taken from reference TRBV3-1 and TRBJ2-2, is DTAVSQTPKYLVTQMGNDKSIKCEQNLGHDTMYWYKQDSKKFLKIMFSYNNKELIINETVPNRFSPKSPDKAHLNLHINSLELGDSAVYFCASSQLAGELFFGEGSRLTVL.

This clonotype was found a few times. The rearrangement links TRBV5-6 to TRBJ1-6; maybe TRBD1 (5 bases). This CDR3 is 13 amino acids long. V lost 4 bases to trimming and J lost 14 bases, with 16 bases between them. CDR1 and CDR2 (germline): SGHDT, YYEEEE. In DNA form, the CDR3 reads TGTGCCAGCAGCAAAATACAGGAGGTGGCCCTCCACTTT. Protein product: CASSKIQEVALHF. The variable domain in full, with the rest retrieved from reference TRBV5-6 and TRBJ1-6, is DAGVTQSPTHLIKTRGQQVTLRCSPKSGHDTVSWYQQALGQGPQFIFQYYEEEERQRGNFPDRFSGHQFPNYSSELNVNALLLGDSALYLCASSKIQEVALHFGNGTRLTVT.

Only a few counts were recorded for this clonotype. CDR3 sequence reads: CASSEGLAGKETQYF. In DNA, the CDR3 is TGTGCCAGCAGTGAAGGACTAGCTGGTAAAGAGACCCAGTACTTC. The chain recombines TRBV2 with TRBJ2-5, with TRBD2 identical over 7 bases. Germline V CDR1 and CDR2: SNHLY, FYNNEI. The length of the CDR3 is 15 residues. V was pared by 1 base and J by 3 bases, with 5 bases of the junction left unmatched.

At least ten counts were recorded for this clonotype. Here the CDR3 reads CASSIQGFNSPLHF. The CDR3 coding sequence is TGTGCCAGCAGCATACAGGGGTTTAATTCACCCCTCCACTTT. V usage is TRBV5-5 and J usage is TRBJ1-6; the match to TRBD1 covers 7 bases. The J segment lost 6 bases and the V segment lost 4 bases, leaving 4 bases of the junction unmatched. The germline gives CDR1 SGHKS, CDR2 YYEKEE (reference sequence). CDR3 length: 14 residues.

This chain links TRBV11-3 with TRBJ2-1, with 8 bases lining up with TRBD2. This CDR3 region has 15 residues. In germline, CDR1 is SGHNT, CDR2 YENEEA. The ends lost 1 base at V and 8 bases at J; junction bases unmatched: 7. The CDR3 loop is CASSLGRGGSDEQFF. DNA for the CDR3: TGTGCCAGCAGCTTAGGTCGGGGGGGTTCGGATGAGCAGTTCTTC.

This clonotype has just a few counts. V is TRBV11-2 and J is TRBJ1-2; D is unclear. The CDR3 is 13 residues long. Trimming left V 5 bases short and J 7 bases short, with 14 bases between. The germline V gene has CDR1 SGHAT and CDR2 FQNNGV. The CDR3 DNA sequence: TGTGCCAGCAGCCCAATCAAAAAAGGTGGCTACACCTTC. As protein: CASSPIKKGGYTF.

This clonotype was counted many times. J is TRBJ2-1 and V is TRBV24-1; D unclear. The CDR3 covers 13 residues. V lost 5 bases and J lost 8, with 12 bases in between. Germline CDR1 and CDR2: KGHDR and SFDVKD. Written as DNA, the CDR3 is TGTGCCACCAGTGTTGGCAGTTCGTATGAGCAGTTCTTC. It yields the protein CATSVGSSYEQFF.

The chain recombines TRBV7-9 with TRBJ2-5; D uncertain. The CDR3 loop spans 12 amino acids. Germline V gives CDR1 SEHNR, CDR2 FQNEAQ (reference sequence). Trimming stripped 3 bases from V and 2 bases from J, with 4 bases between. DNA for the CDR3: TGTGCCAGCAGCTTCTCGCAAGAGACCCAGTACTTC. Translated: CASSFSQETQYF.

This clonotype occurred many times. The V call is TRBV21-1, the J call TRBJ1-5; TRBD1, as called in the table, went unchecked against the DNA. TRBV21-1 counts as a pseudogene. The CDR3 spans 15 residues. Here the CDR3 reads CASSSRQGSGQPQHF. For the CDR3, the DNA is TGTGCCAGCAGCTCTAGACAGGGCTCGGGTCAGCCCCAGCATTTT.

Only a few counts were recorded for this clonotype. This chain joins TRBV5-6 and TRBJ2-7; D is perhaps TRBD1 or TRBD2 (6 bases each). The CDR3 is 14 residues long. Trimming stripped 4 bases from V and 7 bases from J, with 18 bases between. Germline values: CDR1 SGHDT, CDR2 YYEEEE. In DNA, the CDR3 is TGTGCCAGCAGCCAGGGTCACGGGGGCCTAGAGCAGTACGTC. This encodes CASSQGHGGLEQYV.

This clonotype was counted a single time. Being one base from a much bigger clone, this may be a read error. This rearrangement joins TRBV4-3 to TRBJ1-2, with D perhaps TRBD1 (6 bases). V lost 4 bases, J lost 7 bases, and 16 bases lay in between. Germline V gene sequence: CDR1 LGHNA, CDR2 YSLEER. There are 14 residues in the CDR3. The CDR3 loop reads CASSPYRAPGGYTF. As DNA, the CDR3 is TGCGCCAGCAGCCCGTACAGGGCGCCCGGTGGCTACACCTTC.

The table lists this clonotype with many counts. V gene TRBV5-6 combines with J gene TRBJ2-5, with unresolved D. The CDR3 is 13 amino acids. From germline, CDR1 is SGHDT and CDR2 YYEEEE. Trimming removed 2 bases at V and 3 bases at J, with 8 bases between. The CDR3 DNA reads TGTGCCAGCAGCTTCGGCTCGGAAGAGACCCAGTACTTC. The encoded protein is CASSFGSEETQYF.